The 20 T cell receptor beta chains below all came from one sample that was sequenced in a study of cytomegalovirus exposure and HLA in healthy donors. The PCR was carried out with 60 Vbeta primers and 13 Jbeta primers. Sequencing used immunoSEQ multiplex PCR; TCRdb keeps in-frame clones, though not all of them. The table shows approximately 140,000 clones, with approximately 80% occurring only once. Source material: PBMCs. All receptors come from a woman aged 45-65 years in good health and CMV-seropositive.

The chain links TRBV11-1 to TRBJ1-1; TRBD1 agrees at 8 bases. This CDR3 has 14 residues. The J segment lost 1 base and the V segment lost 4 bases, leaving 2 bases of the junction unmatched. Germline V CDR1 and CDR2: SGHAT, FQDESV (reference sequence). This CDR3 reads CASSWGQANTEAFF. CDR3 sequence (DNA): TGTGCCAGCAGCTGGGGACAGGCGAACACTGAAGCTTTCTTT.

This sequence joins TRBV10-1 and TRBJ2-7; unclear D gene. This CDR3 is built from 13 residues. CDR1 is WNHNN, CDR2 SYGVQD, per germline (reference sequence). V lost 1 base, J lost 4 bases, and 8 bases lay in between. The CDR3 region is CASSECSEYEQYF. CDR3 nucleotides: TGCGCCAGCAGTGAGTGTTCGGAGTACGAGCAGTACTTC.

The CDR3 spells CASSTGNGEQYF. The CDR3 DNA follows: TGTGCCAGTTCGACAGGGAACGGCGAGCAGTACTTC. V usage is TRBV2 and J usage is TRBJ2-7, with 7 positions matching TRBD1. Germline V lookup: CDR1 SNHLY, CDR2 FYNNEI. CDR3 size: 12 residues. With 9 bases clipped from V and 6 bases from J, the junction kept 8 bases outside the gene matches.

Of note for this clone: Germline is not matched at one junction end, which may reflect a read error. The CDR3 loop is CASRQAGGIETQYF. CDR3 bases: TGCGCCAGCAGACAAGCGGGGGGGATCGAGACCCAGTACTTC. V and J are TRBV4-1 and TRBJ2-5; 10 nucleotides agree with TRBD2. This CDR3 is 14 amino acids long. In germline, CDR1 is MGHRA, CDR2 YSYEKL.

The chain is built from TRBV9 and TRBJ2-7; TRBD2 agrees at 7 bases. Germline CDR1 SGDLS, CDR2 YYNGEE. This CDR3 contains 16 residues. V lost 0 bases to trimming and J lost 2 bases; unmatched junction nucleotides: 8. CDR3 sequence (DNA): TGTGCCAGCAGCGTAGGATTTGGGGAGGGCCCCTACGAGCAGTACTTC. It codes for CASSVGFGEGPYEQYF.

In DNA, the CDR3 is TGCAGCGTCTCGAGAGTTGGGGGCAGAAGGCAGCCCCAGCATTTT. Its translation: CSVSRVGGRRQPQHF. V and J are TRBV29-1 and TRBJ1-5; D may be TRBD1 (6 bases). This CDR3 spans 15 amino acids. V was cut by 6 bases and J by 7 bases, with 22 bases left in between. The germline V gene encodes CDR1 SQVTM and CDR2 ANQGSEA. The whole variable domain, remainder taken from reference TRBV29-1 and TRBJ1-5, is SAVISQKPSRDICQRGTSLTIQCQVDSQVTMMFWYRQQPGQSLTLIATANQGSEATYESGFVIDKFPISRPNLTFSTLTVSNMSPEDSSIYLCSVSRVGGRRQPQHFGDGTRLSIL.

This clone was counted a few times. This chain connects TRBV6-5 to TRBJ2-7; a possible D gene is TRBD1 (5 bases). CDR1 MNHEY and CDR2 SVGAGI come from the germline V gene. This CDR3 spans 12 amino acids. Trimming removed 8 bases from V and 5 bases from J, with 13 bases in between. DNA for the CDR3: TGTGCCAGCGCCGACCAGGGCCACGAGCAGTACTTC. Its translation is CASADQGHEQYF.

The genes are TRBV7-3 and TRBJ2-7, with D possibly being TRBD2 (5 bases). V was trimmed by 5 bases and J by 4 bases, leaving 18 bases between them. Germline CDR1 is SGHTA and CDR2 is FQGTGA. The CDR3 loop spans 15 amino acids. CDR3 region: CASSTSGVRFYEQYF. In DNA, the CDR3 is TGTGCCAGCAGCACTAGTGGGGTCCGCTTTTACGAGCAGTACTTC.

The rearrangement links TRBV19 to TRBJ1-2, with 7 bases aligning to TRBD1. CDR1 is LNHDA and CDR2 is SQIVND in the germline V gene (reference sequence). V lost 7 bases to trimming and J lost 2 bases; unmatched junction nucleotides: 10. This CDR3 comprises 15 residues. CDR3 sequence reads: CASIGNRGRNYGYTF. DNA for the CDR3: TGTGCCAGTATTGGGAACAGGGGAAGAAACTATGGCTACACCTTC. The entire variable domain, with the rest obtained from reference TRBV19 and TRBJ1-2, is as follows: DGGITQSPKYLFRKEGQNVTLSCEQNLNHDAMYWYRQDPGQGLRLIYYSQIVNDFQKGDIAEGYSVSREKKESFPLTVTSAQKNPTAFYLCASIGNRGRNYGYTFGSGTRLTVV.

This clone was found a few times. J is TRBJ1-5 and V is TRBV29-1, with D possibly TRBD1 on 5 matching bases. The CDR3 has 13 residues. CDR1 SQVTM and CDR2 ANQGSEA come from the germline V gene. V was trimmed by 5 bases and J by 6 bases, leaving 14 bases between them. For the CDR3, the DNA is TGCAGCGTTCCCAGGGCTCCTACTCAGCCCCAGCATTTT. This sequence encodes CSVPRAPTQPQHF.

The V gene is TRBV12-5, the J gene TRBJ2-7, with 9 bases fitting TRBD1. With 2 bases clipped from V and 5 bases from J, the junction kept 10 bases outside the gene matches. The germline gives CDR1 LGHNT, CDR2 FRNRAP. CDR3 size: 16 residues. CDR3 bases: TGTGCTAGTGGTTTGATCCTCCGGGACAGGGACCACGAGCAGTACTTC. Amino acid sequence: CASGLILRDRDHEQYF.

The genes are TRBV7-8 and TRBJ2-6; D not resolved. V gave up 5 bases and J gave up 4 bases, with 18 bases separating them. Per the germline V gene, CDR1 is SGHVS and CDR2 is FQNEAQ. This CDR3 region has 17 residues. The CDR3 reads CASSPPRRLSGANVLTF. Here the CDR3 DNA reads TGTGCCAGCAGCCCCCCCCGCCGACTGTCCGGGGCCAACGTCCTGACTTTC.

V is TRBV27 and J is TRBJ1-5, with 7 bases identical to TRBD1. The junction had 4 bases not matched to a gene; V was cut back by 2 bases and J by 6 bases. CDR3 length: 14 amino acids. CDR1 and CDR2 from the germline V gene are MNHEY and SMNVEV (reference sequence). CDR3 amino acids: CASSLAGGGQPQHF. As DNA, the CDR3 is TGTGCCAGCAGTTTAGCAGGGGGAGGTCAGCCCCAGCATTTT.

The J gene is TRBJ2-5, the V gene TRBV5-1; 7 bases align to TRBD1. V lost 5 bases and J lost 2; bases outside the gene matches: 12. CDR3 size: 16 residues. Looked up from germline, CDR1 is SGHRS and CDR2 is YFSETQ. CDR3 DNA: TGCGCCAGCAGACAAACTCCGGGACAGCTACAAGAGACCCAGTACTTC. Translation gives CASRQTPGQLQETQYF.

The rearrangement uses TRBV19 and TRBJ1-5; TRBD1 agrees at 8 bases. V trimming: 6 bases; J trimming: 7 bases; junction bases outside the gene matches: 5. Germline V gene data show CDR1 as LNHDA and CDR2 as SQIVND (reference sequence). This CDR3 region has 13 residues. This CDR3 is CASSKTGDQPQHF. DNA for the CDR3: TGTGCCAGTAGCAAGACAGGGGACCAGCCCCAGCATTTT.

This chain connects TRBV19 to TRBJ2-7; 7 bases map to TRBD2. The V gene end was trimmed by 4 bases and the J gene end by 2 bases; junction bases not matched to a gene: 5. CDR3 size: 14 residues. CDR1 and CDR2 (germline): LNHDA, SQIVND (reference sequence). The CDR3 loop reads CASSTGRGPYEQYF. For the CDR3, the DNA is TGTGCCAGTAGTACTGGGAGGGGACCCTACGAGCAGTACTTC.

V and J are TRBV5-4 and TRBJ1-1; D is unclear. CDR1 and CDR2 from the germline V gene are SGHNT and YYREEE (reference sequence). CDR3 length: 15 amino acids. Deletions cut 4 bases from V and 4 bases from J, with 17 bases between. For the CDR3, the DNA is TGTGCCAGCAGCCTAGACTTGGAGGGCAGCACTGAAGCTTTCTTT. This translates into CASSLDLEGSTEAFF.

The chain couples TRBV30 to TRBJ1-2; TRBD1 aligns across 7 bases. This CDR3 has 12 residues. In germline, CDR1 is GTSNPN, CDR2 SVGIG (reference sequence). Trimming cost V 3 bases and J 4 bases; bases outside gene matches: 2. The CDR3 DNA reads as TGTGCCTGGAGGACAGGGTCCTATGGCTACACCTTC. Amino acid sequence: CAWRTGSYGYTF.

The chain links TRBV6-6 to TRBJ2-2; 7 bases are shared with TRBD2. V shed 6 bases, J shed 7 bases, and the junction held 11 bases outside the gene matches. There are 15 residues in the CDR3. CDR1 and CDR2 (germline): MNHNY, SVGAGI (reference sequence). The CDR3 nucleotides read TGTGCCAGCAGCCAACCCGGGTGGGGGGGCGGGGAGCTGTTTTTT. Its protein is CASSQPGWGGGELFF.

This clone turned up a few times. The rearrangement links TRBV10-3 to TRBJ2-1, with D perhaps TRBD1 (5 bases). CDR1 and CDR2 from the germline V gene are ENHRY and SYGVKD. The length of the CDR3 is 13 residues. V was cut by 10 bases and J by 3 bases, with 13 bases left in between. The CDR3 DNA sequence: TGTGCCACGACCGGAACAGGCTACAATGAGCAGTTCTTC. Encoded protein: CATTGTGYNEQFF.